A selection of T cell receptor beta chains follows, all from one sample in a study of T-cell memory formation after mild COVID-19. TCRdb analysed the 5' RACE reads with MiXCR anew, one entry per CDR3 protein. The data contain roughly 500,000 distinct CDR3 sequences, around 21% of them singletons. Sequencing input: PBMCs or a T cell subset sorted from them (not recorded which). These receptors were collected from an adult woman who had mild COVID-19 (a few samples of this study predate the infection). Cell type and time point are not known. Each CDR3 is given without its conserved first and last residue. Not every row has a clone size; where given, it reads once, few, many or a size class.

abundance	len	j_gene	v_gene	CDR3aa
few	15	TRBJ2-3	TRBV20-1	SAIPGSSGGLTDTQY
-	13	TRBJ2-7	TRBV27	ASSPYRTLADEQY
-	10	TRBJ1-1	TRBV12-3/TRBV12-4	ASSSSPWGAF
-	11	TRBJ2-1	TRBV5-6	ASSMGLADEQF
few	12	TRBJ1-1	TRBV12-3/TRBV12-4	ASSLPTGLTEAF
-	11	TRBJ2-7	TRBV7-6	ASSLSETYEQY
-	13	TRBJ1-2	TRBV3-1	ASSRRTGQPGGYT
once	14	TRBJ1-2	TRBV9	ASSVAGSSANYGYT
few	14	TRBJ1-5	TRBV12-3/TRBV12-4	ASSSRLSKVGQPQH
many	12	TRBJ2-3	TRBV18	ASSPSFGLDTQY